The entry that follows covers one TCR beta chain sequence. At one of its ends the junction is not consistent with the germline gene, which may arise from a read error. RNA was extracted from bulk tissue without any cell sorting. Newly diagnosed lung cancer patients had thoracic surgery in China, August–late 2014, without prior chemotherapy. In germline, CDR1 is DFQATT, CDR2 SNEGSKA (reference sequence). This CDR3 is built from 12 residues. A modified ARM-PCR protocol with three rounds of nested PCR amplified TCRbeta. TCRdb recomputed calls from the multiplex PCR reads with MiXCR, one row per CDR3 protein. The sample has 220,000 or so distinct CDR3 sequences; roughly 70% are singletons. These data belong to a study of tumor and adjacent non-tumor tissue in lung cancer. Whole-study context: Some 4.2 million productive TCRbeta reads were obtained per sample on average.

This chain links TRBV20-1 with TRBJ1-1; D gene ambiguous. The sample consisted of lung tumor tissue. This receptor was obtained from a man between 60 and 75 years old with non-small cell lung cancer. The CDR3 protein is CSPRMREAETFF. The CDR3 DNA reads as TGCAGTCCTAGAATGAGGGAAGCTGAAACTTTCTTT.